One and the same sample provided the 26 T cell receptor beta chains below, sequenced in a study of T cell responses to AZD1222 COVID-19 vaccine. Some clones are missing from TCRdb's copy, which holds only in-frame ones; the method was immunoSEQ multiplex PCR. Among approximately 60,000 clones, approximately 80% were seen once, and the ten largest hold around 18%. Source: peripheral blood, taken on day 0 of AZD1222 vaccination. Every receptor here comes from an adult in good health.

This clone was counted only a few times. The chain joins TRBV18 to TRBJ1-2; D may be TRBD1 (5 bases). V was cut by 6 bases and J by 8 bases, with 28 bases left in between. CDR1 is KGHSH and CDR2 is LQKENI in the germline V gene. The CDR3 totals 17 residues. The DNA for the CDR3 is TGTGCCAGCTCGCCCGCCGCCCGCACCTCAGGGCAGGGAGGCTACACCTTC. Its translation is CASSPAARTSGQGGYTF.

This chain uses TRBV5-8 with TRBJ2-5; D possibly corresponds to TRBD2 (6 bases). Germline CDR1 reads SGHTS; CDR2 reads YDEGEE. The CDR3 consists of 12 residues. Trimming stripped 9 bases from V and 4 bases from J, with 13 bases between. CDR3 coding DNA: TGTGCCACTCTTCGGGGGTTAGAGACCCAGTACTTC. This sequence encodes CATLRGLETQYF.

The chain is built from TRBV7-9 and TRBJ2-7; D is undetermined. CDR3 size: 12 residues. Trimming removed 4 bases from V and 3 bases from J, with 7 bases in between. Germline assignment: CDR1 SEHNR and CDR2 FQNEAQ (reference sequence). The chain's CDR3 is CASSSERYEQYF. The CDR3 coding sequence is TGTGCCAGCAGCTCAGAGCGCTACGAGCAGTACTTC.

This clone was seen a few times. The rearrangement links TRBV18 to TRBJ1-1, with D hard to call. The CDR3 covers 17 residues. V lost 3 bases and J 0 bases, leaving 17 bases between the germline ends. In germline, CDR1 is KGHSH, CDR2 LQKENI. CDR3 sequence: CASSPSLLQIMNTEAFF. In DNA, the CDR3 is TGTGCCAGCTCACCGAGCCTCCTACAGATCATGAACACTGAAGCTTTCTTT.

DNA for the CDR3: TGCGCCAGCAGCCGGGGACTAGAAGGCAGGAATGAGCAGTTCTTC. Protein sequence: CASSRGLEGRNEQFF. The genes are TRBV4-3 and TRBJ2-1; 8 nucleotides align to TRBD2. J was trimmed by 7 bases and V by 4 bases; bases with no gene match: 9. CDR1 and CDR2 from the germline V gene are LGHNA and YSLEER. The CDR3 loop spans 15 amino acids.

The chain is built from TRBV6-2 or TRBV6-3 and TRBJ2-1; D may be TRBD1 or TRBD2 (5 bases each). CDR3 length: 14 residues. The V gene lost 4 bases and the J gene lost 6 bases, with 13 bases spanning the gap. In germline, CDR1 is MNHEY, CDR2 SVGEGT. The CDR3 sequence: CASSSRGPPNEQFF. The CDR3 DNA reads TGTGCCAGCAGTTCTCGGGGCCCACCCAATGAGCAGTTCTTC.

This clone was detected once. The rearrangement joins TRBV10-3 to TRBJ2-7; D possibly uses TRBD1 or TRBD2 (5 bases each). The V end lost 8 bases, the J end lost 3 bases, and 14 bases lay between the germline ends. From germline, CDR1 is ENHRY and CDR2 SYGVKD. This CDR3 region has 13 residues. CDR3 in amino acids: CAIGGGRFYEQYF. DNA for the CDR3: TGTGCCATCGGTGGGGGTCGATTCTACGAGCAGTACTTC.

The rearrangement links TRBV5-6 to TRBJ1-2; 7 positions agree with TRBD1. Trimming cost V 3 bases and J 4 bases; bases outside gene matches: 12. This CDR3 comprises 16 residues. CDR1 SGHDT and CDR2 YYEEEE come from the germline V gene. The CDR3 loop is CASSSDWAGGVYGYTF. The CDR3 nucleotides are TGTGCCAGCAGCTCCGATTGGGCAGGGGGAGTCTATGGCTACACCTTC.

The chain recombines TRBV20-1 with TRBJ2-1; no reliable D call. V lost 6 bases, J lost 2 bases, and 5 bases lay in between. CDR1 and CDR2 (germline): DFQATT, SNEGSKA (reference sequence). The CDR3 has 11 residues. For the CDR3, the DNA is TGCAGTGCGCGGCCCTACAATGAGCAGTTCTTC. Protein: CSARPYNEQFF.

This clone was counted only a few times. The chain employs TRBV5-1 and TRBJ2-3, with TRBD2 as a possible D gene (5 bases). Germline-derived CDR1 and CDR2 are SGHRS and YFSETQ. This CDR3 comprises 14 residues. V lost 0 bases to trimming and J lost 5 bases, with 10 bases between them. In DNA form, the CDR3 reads TGCGCCAGCAGCTTGGGGCGGGTTCAAGATACGCAGTATTTT. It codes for CASSLGRVQDTQYF.

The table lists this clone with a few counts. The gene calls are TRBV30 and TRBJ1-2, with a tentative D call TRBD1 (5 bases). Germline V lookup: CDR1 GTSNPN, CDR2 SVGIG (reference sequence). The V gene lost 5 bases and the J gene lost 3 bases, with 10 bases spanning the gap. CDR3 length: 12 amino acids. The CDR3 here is CAWDGAYYGYTF. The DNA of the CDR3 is TGTGCCTGGGACGGGGCCTACTATGGCTACACCTTC.

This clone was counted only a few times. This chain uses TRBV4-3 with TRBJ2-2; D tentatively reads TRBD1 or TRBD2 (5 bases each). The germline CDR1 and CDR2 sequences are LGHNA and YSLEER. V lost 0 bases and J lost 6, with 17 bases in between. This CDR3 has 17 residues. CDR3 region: CASSQDPGTAVSGELFF. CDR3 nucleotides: TGCGCCAGCAGCCAAGATCCCGGGACGGCGGTTTCCGGGGAGCTGTTTTTT.

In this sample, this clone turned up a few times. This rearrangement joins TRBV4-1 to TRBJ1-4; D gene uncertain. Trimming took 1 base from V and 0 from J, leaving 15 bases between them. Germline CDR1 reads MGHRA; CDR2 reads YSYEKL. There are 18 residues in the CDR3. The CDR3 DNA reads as TGCGCCAGCAGCCAAGGTGGAGCCGGATCAGCAACTAATGAAAAACTGTTTTTT. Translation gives CASSQGGAGSATNEKLFF.

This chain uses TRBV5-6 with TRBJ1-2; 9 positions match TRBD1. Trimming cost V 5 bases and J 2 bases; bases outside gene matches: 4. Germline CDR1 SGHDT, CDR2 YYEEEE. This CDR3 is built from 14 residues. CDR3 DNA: TGTGCCAGCAGAGGACAGGGGTCCAACTATGGCTACACCTTC. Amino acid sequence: CASRGQGSNYGYTF.

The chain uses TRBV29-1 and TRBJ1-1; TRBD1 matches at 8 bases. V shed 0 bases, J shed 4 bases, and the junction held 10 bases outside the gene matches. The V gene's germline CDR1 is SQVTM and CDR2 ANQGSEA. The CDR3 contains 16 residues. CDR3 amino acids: CSVEDPRTGSLTEAFF. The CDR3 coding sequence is TGCAGCGTTGAAGATCCCAGGACAGGGAGCCTCACTGAAGCTTTCTTT.

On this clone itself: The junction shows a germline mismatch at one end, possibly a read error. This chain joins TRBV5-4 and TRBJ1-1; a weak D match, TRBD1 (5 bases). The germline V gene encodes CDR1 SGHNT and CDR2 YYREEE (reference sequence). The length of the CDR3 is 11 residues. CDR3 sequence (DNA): TGTGCCAGCAGCAATTTCCGGGACGTGATCTTT. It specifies CASSNFRDVIF.

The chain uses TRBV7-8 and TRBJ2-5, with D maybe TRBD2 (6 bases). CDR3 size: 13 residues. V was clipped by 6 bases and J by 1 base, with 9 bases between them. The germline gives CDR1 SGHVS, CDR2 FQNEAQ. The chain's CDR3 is CASRPGLQETQYF. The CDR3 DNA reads TGTGCCAGCAGACCGGGACTCCAAGAGACCCAGTACTTC.

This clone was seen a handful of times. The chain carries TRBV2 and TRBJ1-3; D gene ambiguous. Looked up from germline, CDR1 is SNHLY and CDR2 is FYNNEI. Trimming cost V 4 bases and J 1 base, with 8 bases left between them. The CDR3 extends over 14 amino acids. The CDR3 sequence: CASSAPLSGNTIYF. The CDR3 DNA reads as TGTGCCAGCAGTGCCCCTCTTTCTGGAAACACCATATATTTT.

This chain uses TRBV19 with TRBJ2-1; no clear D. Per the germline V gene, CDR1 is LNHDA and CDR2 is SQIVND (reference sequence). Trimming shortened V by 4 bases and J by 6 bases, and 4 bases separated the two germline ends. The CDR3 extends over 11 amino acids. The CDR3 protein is CASSRINEQFF. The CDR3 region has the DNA TGTGCCAGTAGTAGGATCAATGAGCAGTTCTTC.

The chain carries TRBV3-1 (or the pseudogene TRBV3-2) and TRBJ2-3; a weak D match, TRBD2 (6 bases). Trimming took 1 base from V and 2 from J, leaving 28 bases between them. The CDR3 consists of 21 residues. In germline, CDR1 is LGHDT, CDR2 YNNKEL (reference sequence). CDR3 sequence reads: CASSQGERGAPHLYYTDTQYF. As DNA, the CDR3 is TGTGCCAGCAGCCAAGGGGAACGCGGGGCACCCCACCTTTACTACACAGATACGCAGTATTTT.

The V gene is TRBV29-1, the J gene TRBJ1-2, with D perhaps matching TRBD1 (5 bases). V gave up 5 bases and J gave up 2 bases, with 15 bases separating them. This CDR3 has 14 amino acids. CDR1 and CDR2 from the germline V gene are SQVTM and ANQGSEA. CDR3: CSVYRHDTNYGYTF. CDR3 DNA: TGCAGCGTTTACAGGCACGACACGAACTATGGCTACACCTTC.

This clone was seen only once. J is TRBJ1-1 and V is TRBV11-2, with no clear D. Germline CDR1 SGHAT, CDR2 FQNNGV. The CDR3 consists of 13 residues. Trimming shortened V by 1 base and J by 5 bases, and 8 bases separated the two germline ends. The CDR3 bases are TGTGCCAGCAGCTTAGCACGCGGAACTGAAGCTTTCTTT. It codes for CASSLARGTEAFF. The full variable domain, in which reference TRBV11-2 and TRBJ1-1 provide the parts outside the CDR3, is EAGVAQSPRYKIIEKRQSVAFWCNPISGHATLYWYQQILGQGPKLLIQFQNNGVVDDSQLPKDRFSAERLKGVDSTLKIQPAKLEDSAVYLCASSLARGTEAFFGQGTRLTVV.

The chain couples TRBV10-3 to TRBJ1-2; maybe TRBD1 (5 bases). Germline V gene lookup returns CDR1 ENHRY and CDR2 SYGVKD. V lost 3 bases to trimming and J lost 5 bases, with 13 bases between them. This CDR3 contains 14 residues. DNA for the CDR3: TGTGCCATCAGTGAACTCGGGGCTGAATATGGCTACACCTTC. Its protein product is CAISELGAEYGYTF.

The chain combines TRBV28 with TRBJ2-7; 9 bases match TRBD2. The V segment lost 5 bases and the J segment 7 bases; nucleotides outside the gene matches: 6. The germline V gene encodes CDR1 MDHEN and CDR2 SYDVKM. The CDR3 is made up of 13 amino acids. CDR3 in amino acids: CASSGLASEEQYF. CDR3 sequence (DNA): TGTGCCAGCAGTGGACTAGCGTCAGAAGAGCAGTACTTC.

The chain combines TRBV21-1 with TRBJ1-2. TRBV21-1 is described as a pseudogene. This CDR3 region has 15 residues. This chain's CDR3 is CASSKQPGIFYGYTF. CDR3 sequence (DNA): TGTGCCAGCAGCAAACAACCGGGTATCTTCTATGGCTACACCTTC.

CDR3 DNA sequence: TGTGCCAGCAGCTCCCAGCTTGAAGCTTTCTTT. Translating gives CASSSQLEAFF. The chain combines TRBV5-4 with TRBJ1-1; D is uncertain. Per the germline V gene, CDR1 is SGHNT and CDR2 is YYREEE (reference sequence). The length of the CDR3 is 11 residues. V gave up 3 bases and J gave up 7 bases, with 7 bases separating them.